This is a list of T cell receptor beta chains from one sample in a study of T cell changes during pregnancy in multiple sclerosis. The protocol was immunoSEQ multiplex PCR, while the TCRdb copy is restricted to in-frame clones and leaves out a portion. This table has approximately 44,000 clones, 80% to 95% appearing once. The specimen comprised CD4+ T cells from peripheral blood mononuclear cells, sampled in the second trimester of pregnancy. The receptors originated from a female donor in good health, enrolled as a control in a pregnancy study. Each CDR3 is given with its conserved first and last residue. The order of the fields is J gene, D gene, clone size, V gene, CDR3 protein, CDR3 DNA. A D gene is named only where the DNA matches it firmly. Clone size is not always given. Where it is, it says once, few, many or a class for expanded clones.

TRBJ2-5,TRBD2,once,TRBV5-1,CASSPGLAGDETQYF,TGCGCCAGCAGTCCGGGACTAGCGGGCGACGAGACCCAGTACTTC
TRBJ2-7,TRBD1,-,TRBV6-5,CATRTGSYEQYF,TGTGCCACCAGGACAGGCTCCTACGAGCAGTACTTC
TRBJ1-3,-,-,TRBV6-6,CASSSYSGNTIYF,TGTGCCAGCAGTTCGTACTCTGGAAACACCATATATTTT
TRBJ2-1,TRBD2,-,TRBV7-3,CASSPGTSKNEQFF,TGTGCCAGCAGCCCCGGGACTAGCAAGAATGAGCAGTTCTTC
TRBJ2-4,TRBD1,-,TRBV7-9,CASSPPGTGDAAKNIQYF,TGTGCCAGCAGCCCCCCCGGGACAGGGGATGCGGCCAAAAACATTCAGTACTTC
TRBJ2-7,-,-,TRBV13,CASSSQGWSYEQYF,TGTGCCAGCAGCTCACAGGGCTGGTCCTACGAGCAGTACTTC
TRBJ1-3,-,-,TRBV6-1,CASREGDGGLGNTIYF,TGTGCCAGCCGGGAAGGAGACGGGGGTCTTGGAAACACCATATATTTT
TRBJ2-3,-,-,TRBV27,CASRSFGDTQYF,TGTGCCAGCAGATCCTTCGGAGATACGCAGTATTTT
TRBJ1-2,TRBD1,once,TRBV13,CASSKLGGYTGGWYGYTF,TGTGCCAGCAGCAAATTAGGGGGGTATACAGGGGGCTGGTATGGCTACACCTTC
TRBJ2-1,TRBD2,-,TRBV19,CASSMRLAAYNEQFF,TGTGCCAGTAGTATGAGACTAGCGGCTTACAATGAGCAGTTCTTC
TRBJ1-1,TRBD1,-,TRBV29-1,CSVVGDRGNTEAFF,TGCAGCGTTGTCGGGGACAGGGGGAACACTGAAGCTTTCTTT
TRBJ2-7,-,-,TRBV30,CAWSVRYGAGRHYEQYF,TGTGCCTGGAGTGTACGTTATGGGGCAGGCCGCCATTACGAGCAGTACTTC
TRBJ2-3,-,once,TRBV5-6,CASSLGAGSVTDTQYF,TGTGCCAGCAGCTTGGGGGCAGGATCGGTAACAGATACGCAGTATTTT
TRBJ2-5,TRBD2,-,TRBV5-1,CASSRTSGGYQETQYF,TGCGCCAGCAGTCGAACTAGCGGGGGGTACCAAGAGACCCAGTACTTC
TRBJ2-7,TRBD1,-,TRBV20-1,CSATGGEEQYF,TGCAGTGCGACAGGGGGTGAAGAGCAGTACTTC
TRBJ1-1,-,-,TRBV21-1,CASSKAVHPQGICTEAFF,TGTGCCAGCAGCAAAGCGGTACATCCCCAGGGTATCTGCACTGAAGCTTTCTTT
TRBJ1-3,TRBD1,-,TRBV19,CASSRQGTAGNTIYF,TGTGCCAGTTCCCGACAGGGAACTGCTGGAAACACCATATATTTT
TRBJ1-5,-,-,TRBV21-1,CASSKDRCNQPQHF,TGTGCCAGCAGCAAGGACAGATGCAATCAGCCCCAGCATTTT
TRBJ1-3,-,-,TRBV6-6,CASSDRISSGNTIYF,TGTGCCAGCAGTGACAGAATCTCCTCTGGAAACACCATATATTTT
TRBJ2-1,TRBD2,few,TRBV6-4,CASSEAGGSYNEQFF,TGTGCCAGCAGTGAAGCGGGGGGGTCCTACAATGAGCAGTTCTTC
TRBJ1-1,-,once,TRBV28,CASSTTGLNTEAFF,TGTGCCAGCAGTACAACGGGGTTGAACACTGAAGCTTTCTTT
TRBJ1-2,-,-,TRBV15,CATSRDRQGWYNNYGYTF,TGTGCCACCAGCAGAGATCGGCAGGGGTGGTATAATAACTATGGCTACACCTTC
TRBJ2-1,-,-,TRBV29-1,CSVGAGGNEQFF,TGCAGCGTTGGGGCAGGGGGGAATGAGCAGTTCTTC
TRBJ1-5,TRBD1,-,TRBV19,CASSITQGGGYQPQHF,TGTGCCAGTAGTATTACACAGGGGGGGGGCTATCAGCCCCAGCATTTT
TRBJ2-3,-,-,TRBV18,CASSQGQGGNTQYF,TGTGCCAGCTCACAGGGGCAGGGAGGAAATACGCAGTATTTT
TRBJ1-2,TRBD1,-,TRBV29-1,CSVGQGAGYGYTF,TGCAGCGTTGGACAGGGGGCCGGCTATGGCTACACCTTC
TRBJ2-3,-,-,TRBV30,CAWRWVAADTQYF,TGTGCCTGGAGGTGGGTAGCGGCAGATACGCAGTATTTT
TRBJ1-5,-,-,TRBV7-2,CASSLAAGASNQPQHF,TGTGCCAGCAGCTTAGCGGCTGGGGCCAGCAATCAGCCCCAGCATTTT
TRBJ1-6,TRBD1,-,TRBV9,CASSSDRGWNSPLHF,TGTGCCAGCAGCTCAGACAGGGGGTGGAATTCACCCCTCCACTTT
TRBJ1-6,TRBD1,-,TRBV5-1,CASSFAGTDYNSPLHF,TGCGCCAGCAGCTTTGCCGGGACAGACTATAATTCACCCCTCCACTTT
TRBJ1-2,TRBD1,-,TRBV28,CASSLISFRTGGYGYTF,TGTGCCAGCAGTTTAATAAGTTTTCGGACAGGGGGTTACGGCTACACCTTC
TRBJ1-4,-,-,TRBV7-9,CASSNTGSGEKLFF,TGTGCCAGCAGCAATACAGGGTCGGGGGAAAAACTGTTTTTT
TRBJ2-1,TRBD2,-,TRBV7-2,CASSSLAGNYNEQFF,TGTGCCAGCAGCTCATTAGCGGGGAACTACAATGAGCAGTTCTTC